Sequencing of this T cell receptor beta chain was carried out in a study of T-cell reconstitution after alpha-beta-depleted transplantation in children. TCRbeta library preparation incorporated unique molecular identifiers. Each CDR3 protein gets one entry after TCRdb re-called the PCR reads with MiXCR. The sample consists of about 440,000 distinct CDR3 sequences, around 46% of them appearing once. Germline V gene data show CDR1 as DFQATT and CDR2 as SNEGSKA (reference sequence). Trimming took 5 bases from V and 10 from J, leaving 12 bases between them. The CDR3 is 11 amino acids. V usage is TRBV20-1 and J usage is TRBJ2-1, with unresolved D. The origin of this receptor is a girl under 10 years old with aplastic anemia, due to receive a stem cell transplant. Sample: PBMCs, taken before TCRalphabeta/CD19-depleted stem cell transplant. The DNA of the CDR3 is TGCAGTGCTGTGCGGCGCAGCGAGCAGTTCTTC. Its protein is CSAVRRSEQFF.